Listed here is a single TCR beta chain. The target of this receptor is not known. No quality values exist for individual bases; no much larger clone is one base distant. These data are taken from a study of T cells in Graves' hyperthyroidism and ophthalmopathy (dated by TCRdb to about 2019). Background on the whole study: Peripheral blood was collected at initial diagnosis, before any treatment. TCR V-J signatures able to tell the groups apart were searched for in a discovery cohort of 90 to 100 patients, of whom under 45 had Graves' ophthalmopathy and around 57 had stable Graves' hyperthyroidism. An independent validation cohort of 18 to 20 hyperthyroidism patients and over 15 patients who later progressed to ophthalmopathy tested prospective prediction of ophthalmopathy. The 75 to 100 discovery patients were randomly split 7:3 into training and test sets. In more than five Graves' hyperthyroidism patients, the study also compared T-cell repertoires from thyroid tissue with T-cell repertoires from blood. Once sampling was done, hyperthyroidism patients were given methimazole at a starting dose of 30 mg daily, whereas ophthalmopathy patients were given high-dose intravenous methylprednisolone. According to the paper, TCR Vbeta CDR3 sequencing was carried out on roughly 130 peripheral blood samples, which came from some 41 ophthalmopathy, approximately 72 hyperthyroidism and about 17 progressor patients.

CDR1 and CDR2 are drawn from the germline V gene (reference sequence): LNHDA, SQIVND. The CDR3, from cysteine to phenylalanine, totals 19 residues. The retained sequence is limited to the CDR3, 57 bases, with the frame set at the first base. For this chain, trimming is 3 bases at the V end and 7 bases at the J end, and the number of junction bases without a gene match is 17. Graves' hyperthyroidism was defined as stable when no progression to ophthalmopathy occurred over 18 months of follow-up. Hyperthyroidism patients were aged 18 to 65 years and newly diagnosed, with disease duration of less than 2 months. The study excluded patients with uncontrolled infections, other autoimmune diseases, pregnancy or lactation. Diagnoses relied on clinical symptoms, serum thyroxine and TRAb, thyroid ultrasound and orbital computed tomography. PBMCs were separated from about 10 ml of fresh peripheral blood using Ficoll-Paque density gradient centrifugation. Total RNA was extracted with Trizol reagent, and quality was checked on an Agilent 2100 Bioanalyzer.

The research as a whole found: Most expanded thyroid clonotypes (frequency above 0.001) were also detected in blood, suggesting blood repertoires may reflect thyroid immune responses. In validation, the model predicted progression to ophthalmopathy with 55% to 71% sensitivity and about 73% specificity, a median of 6.5 months before onset. No statistical method was used to fix the sample size in advance, and group allocation was not hidden from the investigators. In cross-validation, a model built on a 13 V-J signature told ophthalmopathy apart from stable hyperthyroidism with approximately 90% sensitivity and 81% to 82% specificity, and in testing the same model reached 80%/75%.

The TCR beta CDR3 regions were amplified from the RNA transcripts. For the first round of RT-PCR on the TCR CDR3, the HTBI primer set was used together with the Qiagen OneStep RT-PCR kit. Libraries were constructed in a second round of multiplex PCR, after which size selection and purification were carried out. The libraries were sequenced on an Illumina HiSeq2000 using paired-end 100 bp reads. In the original analysis: Raw data were processed with SOAPnuke, discarding reads with adapters, uncalled bases, mean Phred below 15, or no exact constant-primer or identifier match. COPE v1.2.5 was used to merge the high-quality paired reads, and each unique nucleotide sequence was defined as a clonotype. MiTCR v1.1 was used to align the clonotypes against IMGT TRBV, TRBD and TRBJ reference segments. Only V-J combinations with frequency above 0.0001, covering 99% to 99.2% of repertoires, were analysed. A TCS score was defined as the ratio of F50 (clonal expansion) to E x V (chaos), with BLOSUM62-based TCRdist applied between CDR3 peptides within each V-J. Welch's t-statistics and random forest reduced around 520 V-J features to 10 to 15, which were used in a naive Bayes classifier (R e1071). TCRdb applied fastp at Q25 and MiXCR to the public reads, then kept only in-frame beta chains. Rows merge per CDR3 protein into single entries with the most common DNA and genes. None of the V and J calls come from the authors' own analysis; TCRdb made them. The sample records about half a million distinct CDR3 sequences, less than 25% of which are singletons. About 26% of the sample rests with the top ten.

This chain is built from TRBV19 and TRBJ1-5, and TRBD1 matches 11 of the central bases. Sequenced material: blood. This sequence was found in a man aged 18 to 35 with Graves' hyperthyroidism. The nucleotides read TGTGCCAGTAGTATGAGGGACAGGGGGGTTCGTTCCTTCAGCCAGCCCCAGCATTTT. This sequence encodes CASSMRDRGVRSFSQPQHF.